Below are 7 T cell receptor beta chains sequenced from a single sample in a study of blood T cells in healthy people across ages. For the second PCR, which ran for about 6 to 11 cycles, a sample-barcoded 5' primer and a J-beta primer mix were used. MiXCR, run by TCRdb on the 5' RACE reads, gives a single entry per CDR3 protein. The data show around 1.5 million distinct CDR3 sequences, almost 60% seen once. The sample comprised blood. The origin of the receptors is a man aged 18-30 years in good health.

The chain links TRBV15 to TRBJ1-2, with D uncertain. The CDR3 length is 14 residues. V dropped 1 base and J dropped 8 bases, with 14 bases sitting between them. CDR1 and CDR2 from the germline V gene are LNHNV and YYDKDF (reference sequence). Here the CDR3 DNA reads TGTGCCACCAGCAGAGTTTCACGGTCCGAAGGCTACACCTTC. Its translation is CATSRVSRSEGYTF.

V usage is TRBV7-2 and J usage is TRBJ2-3; 8 nucleotides line up with TRBD2. The CDR3 runs 15 residues. V lost 3 bases, J lost 2 bases, and 4 bases stayed unmatched. Germline values: CDR1 SGHTA, CDR2 FQGNSA. The CDR3: CASSFSGTITDTQYF. Here the CDR3 DNA reads TGTGCCAGCAGCTTTAGCGGGACAATCACAGATACGCAGTATTTT. Full variable domain (missing parts from reference TRBV7-2 and TRBJ2-3): GAGVSQSPSNKVTEKGKDVELRCDPISGHTALYWYRQSLGQGLEFLIYFQGNSAPDKSGLPSDRFSAERTGGSVSTLTIQRTQQEDSAVYLCASSFSGTITDTQYFGPGTRLTVL.

The chain is built from TRBV20-1 and TRBJ2-7, with TRBD2 matching over 11 bases. The CDR3 loop spans 15 amino acids. CDR1 and CDR2 (germline): DFQATT, SNEGSKA (reference sequence). V shed 2 bases, J shed 0 bases, and the junction held 3 bases outside the gene matches. CDR3 loop: CSARSGTSGSYEQYF. The CDR3 DNA is TGCAGTGCTAGATCCGGGACTAGCGGCTCCTACGAGCAGTACTTC.

The chain couples TRBV20-1 to TRBJ2-7; D remains unclear. Germline assignment: CDR1 DFQATT and CDR2 SNEGSKA (reference sequence). V was cut by 3 bases and J by 4 bases, with 10 bases left in between. The CDR3 spans 12 residues. For the CDR3, the DNA is TGCAGTGCTAGCGACATGGAGTACGAGCAGTACTTC. Translation gives CSASDMEYEQYF.

The chain couples TRBV6-5 to TRBJ1-2; 7 bases agree with TRBD1. Losses at the gene ends were 6 bases for V and 5 bases for J; bases not matched to a gene: 9. The CDR3 loop spans 14 amino acids. The germline V gene has CDR1 MNHEY and CDR2 SVGAGI. The CDR3 here is CASSRQGAGYGYTF. CDR3 nucleotides: TGTGCCAGCAGCCGACAGGGTGCAGGGTATGGCTACACCTTC.

The CDR3 DNA is TGTGCCAGCAGACGACAGAATACGAATTCACCCCTCCACTTT. Amino acids: CASRRQNTNSPLHF. J is TRBJ1-6 and V is TRBV25-1; maybe TRBD1 (5 bases). With 6 bases removed from V and 7 bases from J, the gap between germline ends came to 13 bases. Germline CDR1 is MGHDK and CDR2 is SYGVNS. The CDR3 consists of 14 residues.

The chain couples TRBV4-2 to TRBJ2-3, with D possibly being TRBD2 (7 bases). This CDR3 has 16 amino acids. Trimming took 0 bases from V and 6 from J, leaving 16 bases between them. Looked up from germline, CDR1 is LGHNA and CDR2 is YNFKEQ. The CDR3 nucleotides read TGTGCCAGCAGCCAAGAATCCGGCGGGGGCGTGGATACGCAGTATTTT. It yields the protein CASSQESGGGVDTQYF.